The clone carrying this T cell receptor beta chain was found once. Its target is not known. This entry is derived from a study of cytomegalovirus exposure and HLA in healthy donors. Study conclusions and caveats: In a later analysis, DRB1 alleles had the most associated TCRs; HLA-C alleles the fewest. Highly shared sequence variants in one cluster were likely a sequencing artifact.

Vbeta (60) and Jbeta (13) primers were used in the PCR. Data came from immunoSEQ multiplex PCR; TCRdb stores just in-frame clones and leaves some out. Altogether 180,000 or so clones are present, more than 70% being singletons, with the ten largest covering more than 1.1%. Germline V lookup: CDR1 WNHNN, CDR2 SYGVQD (reference sequence). J was trimmed by 4 bases and V by 3 bases; bases with no gene match: 9. The CDR3 covers 17 residues. The receptor's source is a girl aged 10 to 17 in good health and CMV-seropositive. The sample was PBMCs. This chain uses TRBV10-1 with TRBJ2-2; 9 bases are a match to TRBD1. CDR3 sequence reads: CASSDPGTGYGTGELFF. As DNA, the CDR3 is TGCGCCAGCAGTGACCCCGGGACAGGGTATGGCACCGGGGAGCTGTTTTTT.